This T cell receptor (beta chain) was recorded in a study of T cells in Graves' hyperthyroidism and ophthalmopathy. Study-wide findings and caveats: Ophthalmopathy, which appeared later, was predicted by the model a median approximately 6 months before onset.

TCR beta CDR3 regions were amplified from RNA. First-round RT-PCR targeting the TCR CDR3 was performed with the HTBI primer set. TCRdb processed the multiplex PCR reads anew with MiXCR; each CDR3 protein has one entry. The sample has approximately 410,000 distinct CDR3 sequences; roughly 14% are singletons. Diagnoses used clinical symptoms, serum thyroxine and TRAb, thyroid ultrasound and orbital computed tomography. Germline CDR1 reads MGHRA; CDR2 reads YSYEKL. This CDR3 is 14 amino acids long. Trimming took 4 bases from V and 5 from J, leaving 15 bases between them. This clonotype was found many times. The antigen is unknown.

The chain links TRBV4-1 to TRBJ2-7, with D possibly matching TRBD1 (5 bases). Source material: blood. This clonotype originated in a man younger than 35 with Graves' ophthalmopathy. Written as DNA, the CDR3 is TGCGCCAGCAGCCCCATAAGGGGTAAGAACGAGCAGTACTTC. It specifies CASSPIRGKNEQYF.